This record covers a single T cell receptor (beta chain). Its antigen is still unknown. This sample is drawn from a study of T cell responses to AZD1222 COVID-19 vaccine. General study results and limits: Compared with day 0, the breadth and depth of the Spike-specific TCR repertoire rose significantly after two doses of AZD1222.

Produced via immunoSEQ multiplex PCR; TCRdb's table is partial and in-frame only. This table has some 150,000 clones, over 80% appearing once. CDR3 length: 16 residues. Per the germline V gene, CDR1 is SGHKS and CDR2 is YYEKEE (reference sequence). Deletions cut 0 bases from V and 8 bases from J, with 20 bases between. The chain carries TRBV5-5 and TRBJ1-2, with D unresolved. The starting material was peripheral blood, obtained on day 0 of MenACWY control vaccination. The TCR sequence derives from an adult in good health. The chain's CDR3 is CASSLARALGRQGYTF. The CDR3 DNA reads TGTGCCAGCAGCTTGGCCCGGGCCCTCGGGCGGCAAGGCTACACCTTC.